Each of the 26 T cell receptor beta chains below was sequenced from the same sample in a study of read filtering for tumor transcriptome and immune sequencing. From about 0.4 ug of RNA, a library with molecular barcoded alpha/delta and beta/gamma adaptors was made. TCRdb used MiXCR to reprocess the reads, holding one entry per CDR3 protein. The sample yields around 50,000 distinct CDR3 sequences, about 12% seen once. Sequenced material: a population of CD138-negative cells sorted from bone marrow. The receptor source for this set is a donor at least 40 years old with multiple myeloma.

This clonotype has just a few counts. It may be a read error: a sequence one base away is much more abundant. It is likely a read error, because the conserved phenylalanine at the end of the CDR3 is missing. The V call is TRBV20-1, the J call TRBJ2-3; perhaps TRBD1 as D (6 bases). V lost 3 bases and J 3 bases, leaving 16 bases between the germline ends. Germline values: CDR1 DFQATT, CDR2 SNEGSKA (reference sequence). The CDR3 is made up of 15 amino acids. CDR3 region: CSASREDRLTDTQYS. The CDR3 nucleotides are TGCAGTGCTAGTCGCGAGGACAGATTAACAGATACGCAGTATTCT.

This clonotype was recorded many times. The chain combines TRBV6-5 with TRBJ1-5; TRBD1 might be the D (5 bases). The germline CDR1 and CDR2 sequences are MNHEY and SVGAGI. The CDR3 loop spans 14 amino acids. V gave up 2 bases and J gave up 5 bases, with 10 bases separating them. In DNA form, the CDR3 reads TGTGCCAGCAGTTACAGGGGAGCAGATCAGCCCCAGCATTTT. Translated, it gives CASSYRGADQPQHF.

The V and J genes are TRBV6-6 and TRBJ2-3, with D perhaps given as TRBD1 or TRBD2 (5 bases each). The germline gives CDR1 MNHNY, CDR2 SVGAGI (reference sequence). This CDR3 has 17 residues. V gave up 2 bases and J gave up 5 bases, with 20 bases separating them. DNA for the CDR3: TGTGCCAGCAGTTACCCTATGGGGGTAGAATTCGAAGATACGCAGTATTTT. Encoded protein: CASSYPMGVEFEDTQYF.

There are many counts of this clonotype. The chain joins TRBV25-1 to TRBJ2-2, with D possibly being TRBD2 (5 bases). Germline values: CDR1 MGHDK, CDR2 SYGVNS. The V end was cut by 2 bases, the J end by 4 bases, with 17 bases between. The CDR3 length is 17 residues. CDR3 in DNA: TGTGCCAGCAGTGAACCCCCCCGGGGAAGAGGCACCGGGGAGCTGTTTTTT. Protein sequence: CASSEPPRGRGTGELFF.

In this sample, this clonotype turned up a few times. With a much larger clone just one base away, this may be a read error. The final CDR3 position lacks the conserved phenylalanine or tryptophan, pointing to a likely read error. This rearrangement joins TRBV6-1 to TRBJ2-3; D possibly corresponds to TRBD2 (7 bases). This CDR3 is 15 amino acids long. Germline V gene sequence: CDR1 MNHNS, CDR2 SASEGT. Trimming stripped 4 bases from V and 1 base from J, with 12 bases between. CDR3 DNA: TGTGCCAGCAGTGGGCGGGGGCTGCGCACAGATACGCAGTATTCT. Protein sequence: CASSGRGLRTDTQYS.

The chain recombines TRBV12-3 or TRBV12-4 with TRBJ1-5; the D gene is possibly TRBD1 (5 bases). Trimming took 7 bases from V and 8 from J, leaving 15 bases between them. The CDR3 is 13 residues long. The CDR3 here is CASISTDAEPQHF. The CDR3 DNA sequence: TGTGCCAGCATCTCGACAGACGCTGAGCCCCAGCATTTT.

This clonotype was picked up many times. CDR3 DNA sequence: TGCGCCAGCAGCTTTTCAGACACGAACACTGAAGCTTTCTTT. This sequence encodes CASSFSDTNTEAFF. The chain uses TRBV5-1 and TRBJ1-1; D gene unclear. V lost 2 bases to trimming and J lost 1 base, with 9 bases between them. The CDR3 covers 14 residues. CDR1 SGHRS and CDR2 YFSETQ come from the germline V gene.

The rearrangement uses TRBV7-9 and TRBJ2-7, with 10 positions matching TRBD1. Germline CDR1 reads SEHNR; CDR2 reads FQNEAQ (reference sequence). V shed 5 bases, J shed 2 bases, and the junction held 6 bases outside the gene matches. This CDR3 has 15 amino acids. The CDR3 sequence: CASSPAGTGAYEQYF. The CDR3 nucleotides are TGTGCCAGCAGCCCGGCCGGGACAGGGGCCTACGAGCAGTACTTC. The whole variable domain, filled in from reference TRBV7-9 and TRBJ2-7, reads DTGVSQNPRHKITKRGQNVTFRCDPISEHNRLYWYRQTLGQGPEFLTYFQNEAQLEKSRLLSDRFSAERPKGSFSTLEIQRTEQGDSAMYLCASSPAGTGAYEQYFGPGTRLTVT.

In its sample, this clonotype was seen many times. The chain joins TRBV7-9 to TRBJ2-6; TRBD1 matches 7 bases. Germline-derived CDR1 and CDR2 are SEHNR and FQNEAQ (reference sequence). The V and J ends lost 0 bases and 3 bases, in that order; junction bases with no gene match: 5. This CDR3 spans 17 amino acids. The CDR3 DNA reads as TGTGCCAGCAGCTTAGCCTTCAACAGGGGTGGGGCCAACGTCCTGACTTTC. This gives the protein CASSLAFNRGGANVLTF.

In this sample, this clonotype turned up many times. V and J are TRBV11-2 and TRBJ2-3; 7 bases agree with TRBD2. Germline CDR1 SGHAT, CDR2 FQNNGV. CDR3 size: 15 residues. Trimming at V came to 5 bases and at J to 1 base, leaving 6 bases not matched to a gene. The CDR3 nucleotides read TGTGCCAGCAGCCCTTTCAGCGGGGGCACAGATACGCAGTATTTT. Encoded protein: CASSPFSGGTDTQYF.

Details on this clonotype: This may come from a read error, since a much larger clone is one base off. The chain has TRBV20-1 and TRBJ1-5; D not resolved. Germline CDR1 DFQATT, CDR2 SNEGSKA (reference sequence). The CDR3 totals 15 residues. The CDR3 nucleotides are TGCAGTGCTAGAGATTCGGAGGTTCGCAATCAGACCCAGCATTTT. Protein: CSARDSEVRNQTQHF.

The chain uses TRBV5-1 and TRBJ2-2; 13 bases align to TRBD2. J was trimmed by 2 bases and V by 4 bases; bases with no gene match: 14. CDR1 is SGHRS, CDR2 YFSETQ, per germline. The CDR3 contains 20 residues. This CDR3 is CASSLPGTSGAGTNTGELFF. The CDR3 coding sequence is TGCGCCAGCAGCCTACCCGGGACTAGCGGGGCAGGAACCAACACCGGGGAGCTGTTTTTT.

This clonotype was seen repeatedly, ten times or more. The CDR3 loop reads CASSLSGGRQPQHF. CDR3 coding DNA: TGTGCCAGCAGCTTATCGGGAGGACGGCAGCCCCAGCATTTT. The J gene is TRBJ1-5, the V gene TRBV7-9; D remains ambiguous. CDR3 length: 14 amino acids. Looked up from germline, CDR1 is SEHNR and CDR2 is FQNEAQ (reference sequence). The V end lost 2 bases, the J end lost 7 bases, and 12 bases lay between the germline ends.

This clonotype showed up many times. This chain uses TRBV5-1 with TRBJ2-7; 9 bases are shared with TRBD2. CDR3 length: 14 residues. Germline CDR1 is SGHRS and CDR2 is YFSETQ. Losses at the gene ends were 4 bases for V and 4 bases for J; bases not matched to a gene: 6. CDR3 sequence reads: CASSPRGGQYEQYF. In DNA, the CDR3 is TGCGCCAGCAGCCCGCGGGGGGGCCAGTACGAGCAGTACTTC.

This clonotype was seen at least ten times. The rearrangement links TRBV3-1 to TRBJ2-3; the D gene is possibly TRBD1 (6 bases). CDR3 length: 17 amino acids. From germline, CDR1 is LGHDT and CDR2 YNNKEL (reference sequence). V lost 0 bases and J lost 5, with 18 bases in between. In DNA, the CDR3 is TGTGCCAGCAGCCAAGATAACCTGGGGGCCTGGGTAGATACGCAGTATTTT. It codes for CASSQDNLGAWVDTQYF.

There are many counts of this clonotype. The chain couples TRBV29-1 to TRBJ1-1; D gene unclear. CDR1 and CDR2 from the germline V gene are SQVTM and ANQGSEA. The V and J ends lost 0 bases and 10 bases respectively, with 15 bases between them. This CDR3 has 13 amino acids. The CDR3 region has the DNA TGCAGCGTTGAAGATCTCGGGCTACCTGGAGCTTTCTTT. It is translated as CSVEDLGLPGAFF.

Comments on this clonotype: A much more abundant neighbour one base away suggests this may be a read error. The genes are TRBV5-1 and TRBJ2-5; 7 bases map to TRBD1. The CDR3 consists of 15 residues. CDR1 and CDR2 (germline): SGHRS, YFSETQ. DNA of the CDR3: TGCGTCAGCACTGGTATGGGACAGCCCCAAGAGACCCAGTACTTC. Amino acid sequence: CVSTGMGQPQETQYF.

The chain carries TRBV29-1 and TRBJ1-1; 7 nucleotides agree with TRBD1. The CDR3 sequence is 13 residues long. Looked up from germline, CDR1 is SQVTM and CDR2 is ANQGSEA. The junction had 8 bases not matched to a gene; V was cut back by 5 bases and J by 5 bases. CDR3 residues: CSVRQGGGTEAFF. As DNA, the CDR3 is TGCAGCGTTCGACAGGGAGGTGGGACTGAAGCTTTCTTT.

In its sample, this clonotype was seen a few times. One base away lies a much larger clone, so this may be a sequencing read error. The chain couples TRBV7-9 to TRBJ1-4; D remains unclear. This CDR3 is 15 amino acids long. Germline-derived CDR1 and CDR2 are SEHNR and FQNEAQ (reference sequence). CDR3 region: CASSPTATTNEELFF. The DNA of the CDR3 is TGTGCCAGCAGCCCGACTGCGACAACTAATGAAGAACTGTTTTTT.

Turning to this clonotype: One base away lies a much larger clone, so this may be a sequencing read error. The chain combines TRBV28 with TRBJ1-5; D uncertain. Trimming stripped 2 bases from V and 0 bases from J, with 20 bases between. The length of the CDR3 is 19 residues. From germline, CDR1 is MDHEN and CDR2 SYDVKM. CDR3 DNA sequence: TGTGCCAGCAGTTTACCTAGTCTCTTCTCAGAGGATAGCAATCAGCCCCAGCATTTT. Residues: CASSLPSLFSEDSNQPQHF. The variable domain in full, completed from reference TRBV28 and TRBJ1-5, reads DVKVTQSSRYLVKRTGEKVFLECVQDMDHENMFWYRQDPGLGLRLIYFSYDVKMKEKGDIPEGYSVSREKKERFSLILESASTNQTSMYLCASSLPSLFSEDSNQPQHFGDGTRLSIL.

The sample holds many counts of this clonotype. J is TRBJ2-2 and V is TRBV21-1. TRBV21-1 is a pseudogene segment. The CDR3 is made up of 13 amino acids. The CDR3 is CASSNFGHGELFF. The CDR3 DNA reads TGTGCCAGCAGCAATTTTGGCCACGGGGAGCTGTTTTTT.

The V call is TRBV3-1, the J call TRBJ1-1; D is unresolved. V was pared by 0 bases and J by 1 base, with 9 bases between. The CDR3 is 15 amino acids. Germline-derived CDR1 and CDR2 are LGHDT and YNNKEL (reference sequence). The CDR3 region has the DNA TGTGCCAGCAGCCAAGATCATGCGGGGAACACTGAAGCTTTCTTT. This translates into CASSQDHAGNTEAFF.

The chain has TRBV5-4 and TRBJ2-1; 7 positions agree with TRBD2. The germline V gene encodes CDR1 SGHNT and CDR2 YYREEE (reference sequence). This CDR3 spans 16 amino acids. The V segment lost 1 base and the J segment 2 bases; nucleotides outside the gene matches: 6. The chain's CDR3 is CASSLFAGVPYNEQFF. The CDR3, as DNA: TGTGCCAGCAGCTTGTTTGCGGGGGTCCCCTACAATGAGCAGTTCTTC.

Many counts were recorded for this clonotype. The chain is built from TRBV20-1 and TRBJ2-5; tentatively, D is TRBD2 (5 bases). Germline V gene lookup returns CDR1 DFQATT and CDR2 SNEGSKA (reference sequence). V was trimmed by 3 bases and J by 5 bases, leaving 19 bases between them. This CDR3 region has 15 residues. This chain's CDR3 is CSASHWETMTETQYF. CDR3 nucleotide sequence: TGCAGTGCTAGTCATTGGGAGACAATGACGGAGACCCAGTACTTC.

This clonotype was recorded many times. The chain employs TRBV6-1 and TRBJ1-2; 9 bases are a match to TRBD1. This CDR3 has 13 amino acids. Germline CDR1 reads MNHNS; CDR2 reads SASEGT. V shed 6 bases, J shed 7 bases, and the junction held 6 bases outside the gene matches. CDR3 nucleotide sequence: TGTGCCAGCAGCCGGGACAGGGATCCTGGCTACACCTTC. Protein product: CASSRDRDPGYTF.

Only a few counts were recorded for this clonotype. This could be a read error, since a much larger clone is one nucleotide away. This sequence joins TRBV11-2 and TRBJ2-5; TRBD1 matches at 9 bases. The CDR3 length is 16 residues. Germline V gives CDR1 SGHAT, CDR2 FQNNGV. The CDR3 sequence is CASSSLGTGMQEAQYF. The CDR3 DNA sequence: TGTGCCAGCAGCTCACTCGGGACAGGGATGCAAGAGGCCCAGTACTTC.